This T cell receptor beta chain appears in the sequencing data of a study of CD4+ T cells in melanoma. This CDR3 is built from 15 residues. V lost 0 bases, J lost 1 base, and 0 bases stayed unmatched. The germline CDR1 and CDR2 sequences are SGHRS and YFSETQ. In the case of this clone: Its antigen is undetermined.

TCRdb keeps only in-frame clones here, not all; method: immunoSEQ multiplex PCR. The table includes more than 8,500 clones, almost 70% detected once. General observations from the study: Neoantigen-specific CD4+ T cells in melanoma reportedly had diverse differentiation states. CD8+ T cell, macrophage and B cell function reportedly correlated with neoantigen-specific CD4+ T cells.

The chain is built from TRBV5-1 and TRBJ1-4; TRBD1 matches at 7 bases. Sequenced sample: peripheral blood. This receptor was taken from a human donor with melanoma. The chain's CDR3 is CASSLAGGTNEKLFF. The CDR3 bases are TGCGCCAGCAGCTTGGCAGGGGGAACTAATGAAAAACTGTTTTTT.